This T cell receptor (beta chain) was identified in a study of blood T cell repertoires in COVID-19. Across the study: Some COVID-19 samples were acute and others convalescent; all came from the United States, Italy and Spain. The cDNA or gDNA used as material had been derived from T cells, B-cell-depleted T cells, or PBMCs.

Authors' methods: Amplification with reference gene primers provided the estimates of nucleated cell counts. Some clones are missing from TCRdb's copy, which holds only in-frame ones; the method was immunoSEQ multiplex PCR. V, J and clone size derive from that table, while D and trimming were established from the DNA sequence. Of just over 90,000 clones in the sample, less than 85% were seen once. Germline lookup yields CDR1 SGHTA and CDR2 FQGNSA. J gave up 6 bases and V 1 base, and 2 bases lay outside the gene matches. The CDR3 runs to 14 residues. This rearrangement joins TRBV7-2 to TRBJ1-3; 8 nucleotides line up with TRBD1. The TCR originated in a man between 65 and 80 years old with acute or convalescent COVID-19. The sequencing sample was made of peripheral blood. The CDR3 nucleotides read TGTGCCAGCAGCTTAGTCAGGGGGCTAAACACCATATATTTT. Its protein product is CASSLVRGLNTIYF.